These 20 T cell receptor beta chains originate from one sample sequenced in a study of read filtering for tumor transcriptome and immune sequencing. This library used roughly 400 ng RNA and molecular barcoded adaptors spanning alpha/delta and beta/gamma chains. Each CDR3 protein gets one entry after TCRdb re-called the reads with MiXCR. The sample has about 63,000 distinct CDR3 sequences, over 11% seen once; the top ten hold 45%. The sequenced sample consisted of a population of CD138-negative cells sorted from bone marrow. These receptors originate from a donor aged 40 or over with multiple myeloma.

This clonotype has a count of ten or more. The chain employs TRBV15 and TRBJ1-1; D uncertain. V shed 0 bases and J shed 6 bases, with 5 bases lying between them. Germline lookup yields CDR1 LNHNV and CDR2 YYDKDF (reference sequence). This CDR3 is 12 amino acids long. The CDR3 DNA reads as TGTGCCACCAGCAGAGATTTCGCTGAAGCTTTCTTT. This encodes CATSRDFAEAFF.

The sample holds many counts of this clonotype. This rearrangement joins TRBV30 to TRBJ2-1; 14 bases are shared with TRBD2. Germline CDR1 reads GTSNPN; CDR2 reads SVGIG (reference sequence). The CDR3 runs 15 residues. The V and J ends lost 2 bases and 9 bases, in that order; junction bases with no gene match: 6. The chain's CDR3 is CAWSPRLAGGFEQFF. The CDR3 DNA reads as TGTGCCTGGAGTCCCCGACTAGCGGGAGGGTTTGAGCAGTTCTTC.

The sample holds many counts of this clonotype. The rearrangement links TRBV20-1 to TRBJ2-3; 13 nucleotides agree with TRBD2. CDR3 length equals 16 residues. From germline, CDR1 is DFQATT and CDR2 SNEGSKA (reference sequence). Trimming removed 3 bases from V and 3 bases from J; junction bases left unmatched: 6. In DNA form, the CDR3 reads TGCAGTGCTAGTGGCCTACTAGCGGGAGGGACAGATACGCAGTATTTT. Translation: CSASGLLAGGTDTQYF.

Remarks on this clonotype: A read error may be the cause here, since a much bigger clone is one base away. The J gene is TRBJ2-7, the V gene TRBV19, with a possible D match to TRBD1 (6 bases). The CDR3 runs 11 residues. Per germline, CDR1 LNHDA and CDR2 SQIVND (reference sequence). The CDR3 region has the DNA TGTGCTAGCCAACAGGGCTGCGAGCAGTACTTC. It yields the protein CASQQGCEQYF.

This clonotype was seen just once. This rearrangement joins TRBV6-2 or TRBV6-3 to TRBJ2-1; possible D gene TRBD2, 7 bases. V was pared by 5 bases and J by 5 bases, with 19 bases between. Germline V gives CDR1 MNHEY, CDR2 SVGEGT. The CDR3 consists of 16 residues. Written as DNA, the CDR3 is TGTGCCAGCAGTCCCTTCAGGGGAGGGGCCAACAATGAGCAGTTCTTC. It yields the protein CASSPFRGGANNEQFF.

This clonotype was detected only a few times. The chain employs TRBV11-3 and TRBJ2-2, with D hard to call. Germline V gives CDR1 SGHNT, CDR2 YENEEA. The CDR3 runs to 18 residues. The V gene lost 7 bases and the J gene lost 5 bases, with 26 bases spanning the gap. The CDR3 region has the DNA TGTGCCAGCACCCCAGGCGGTCTGACGGATGTTGGGACCGGGGAGCTGTTTTTT. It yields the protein CASTPGGLTDVGTGELFF. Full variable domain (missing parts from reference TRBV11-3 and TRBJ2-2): EAGVVQSPRYKIIEKKQPVAFWCNPISGHNTLYWYLQNLGQGPELLIRYENEEAVDDSQLPKDRFSAERLKGVDSTLKIQPAELGDSAVYLCASTPGGLTDVGTGELFFGEGSRLTVL.

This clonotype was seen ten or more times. The CDR3 DNA is TGCGCCAGCAGCTTGGGACTAGCGGGAGAAACCGCGGGTACCTACGAGCAGTACTTC. Amino acid sequence: CASSLGLAGETAGTYEQYF. The gene calls are TRBV5-1 and TRBJ2-7, with 12 positions matching TRBD2. Germline CDR1 reads SGHRS; CDR2 reads YFSETQ. The CDR3 loop spans 19 amino acids. Trimming at V came to 0 bases and at J to 2 bases, leaving 12 bases not matched to a gene.

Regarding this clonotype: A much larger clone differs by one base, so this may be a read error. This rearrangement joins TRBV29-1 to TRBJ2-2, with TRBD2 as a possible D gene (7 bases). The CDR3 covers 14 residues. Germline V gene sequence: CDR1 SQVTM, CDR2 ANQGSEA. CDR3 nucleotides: TGCAGCGTTGTCCGGGGGGCGAACACCGGGGAGCTGTCTTTT. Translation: CSVVRGANTGELSF.

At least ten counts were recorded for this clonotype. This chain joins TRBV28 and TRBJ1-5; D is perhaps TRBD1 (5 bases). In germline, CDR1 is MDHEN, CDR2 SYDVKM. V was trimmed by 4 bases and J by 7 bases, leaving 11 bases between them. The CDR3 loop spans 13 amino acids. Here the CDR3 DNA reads TGTGCCAGCAGTTCCCCGGGGGGGCAGCCCCAGCATTTT. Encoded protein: CASSSPGGQPQHF.

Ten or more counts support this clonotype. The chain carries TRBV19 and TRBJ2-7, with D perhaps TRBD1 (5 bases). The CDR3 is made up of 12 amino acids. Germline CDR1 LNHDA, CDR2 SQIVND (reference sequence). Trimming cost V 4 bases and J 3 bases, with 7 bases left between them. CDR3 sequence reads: CASSTQGYEQYF. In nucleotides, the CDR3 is TGTGCCAGTAGTACGCAGGGCTACGAGCAGTACTTC.

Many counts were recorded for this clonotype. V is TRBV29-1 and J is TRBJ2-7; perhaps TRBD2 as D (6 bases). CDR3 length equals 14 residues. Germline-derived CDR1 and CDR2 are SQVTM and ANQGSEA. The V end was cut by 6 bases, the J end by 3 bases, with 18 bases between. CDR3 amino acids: CSVGRDEGGYEQYF. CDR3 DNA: TGCAGCGTGGGCCGGGACGAGGGAGGCTACGAGCAGTACTTC.

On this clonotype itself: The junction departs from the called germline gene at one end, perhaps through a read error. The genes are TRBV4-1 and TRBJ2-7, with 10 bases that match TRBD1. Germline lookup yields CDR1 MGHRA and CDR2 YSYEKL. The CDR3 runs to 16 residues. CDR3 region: CASNQEMTGGSHEQYF. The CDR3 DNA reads TGCGCCAGCAACCAAGAAATGACAGGGGGCTCCCACGAGCAGTACTTT.

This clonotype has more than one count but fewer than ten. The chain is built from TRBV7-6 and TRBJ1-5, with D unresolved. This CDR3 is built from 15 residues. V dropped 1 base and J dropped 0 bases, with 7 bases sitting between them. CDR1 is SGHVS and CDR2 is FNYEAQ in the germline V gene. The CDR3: CASSLVADSNQPQHF. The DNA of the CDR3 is TGTGCCAGCAGCTTAGTCGCGGATAGCAATCAGCCCCAGCATTTT. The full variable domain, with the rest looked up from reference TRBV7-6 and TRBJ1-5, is GAGVSQSPRYKVTKRGQDVALRCDPISGHVSLYWYRQALGQGPEFLTYFNYEAQQDKSGLPNDRFSAERPEGSISTLTIQRTEQRDSAMYRCASSLVADSNQPQHFGDGTRLSIL.

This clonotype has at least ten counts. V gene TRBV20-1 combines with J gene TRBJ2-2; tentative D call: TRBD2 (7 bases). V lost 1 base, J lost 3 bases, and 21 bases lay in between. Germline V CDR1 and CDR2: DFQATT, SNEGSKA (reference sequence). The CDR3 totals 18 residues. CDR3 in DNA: TGCAGTGCTAGAGGACAGGTGTGGGGGGAGGGGGACACCGGGGAGCTGTTTTTT. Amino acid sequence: CSARGQVWGEGDTGELFF.

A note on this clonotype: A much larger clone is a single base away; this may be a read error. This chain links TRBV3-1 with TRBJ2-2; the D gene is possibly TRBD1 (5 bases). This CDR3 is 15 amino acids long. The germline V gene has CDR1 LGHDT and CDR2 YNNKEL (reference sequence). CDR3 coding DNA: TGTACCAGCAGCCCGACAGTCGCGAACACCGGGGAGCTGTTTTTT. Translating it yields CTSSPTVANTGELFF.

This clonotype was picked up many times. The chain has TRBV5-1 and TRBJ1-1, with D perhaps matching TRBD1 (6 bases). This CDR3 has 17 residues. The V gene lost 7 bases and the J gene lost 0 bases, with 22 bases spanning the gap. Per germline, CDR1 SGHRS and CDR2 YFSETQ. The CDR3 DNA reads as TGCGCCAGCCAACGAGGGGGAGATCTGCTTATGAACACTGAAGCTTTCTTT. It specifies CASQRGGDLLMNTEAFF.

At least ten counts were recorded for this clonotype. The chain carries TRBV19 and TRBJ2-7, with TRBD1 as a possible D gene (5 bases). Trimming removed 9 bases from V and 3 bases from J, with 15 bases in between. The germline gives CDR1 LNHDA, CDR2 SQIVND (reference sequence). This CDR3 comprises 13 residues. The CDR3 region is CASRQGTGYEQYF. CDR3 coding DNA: TGTGCCAGCCGTCAGGGTACGGGCTACGAGCAGTACTTC.

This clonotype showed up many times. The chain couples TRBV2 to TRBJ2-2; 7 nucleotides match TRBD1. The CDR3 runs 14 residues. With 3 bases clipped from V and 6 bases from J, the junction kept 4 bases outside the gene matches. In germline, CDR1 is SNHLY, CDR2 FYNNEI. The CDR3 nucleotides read TGTGCCAGCAGTGAGACAGGGTTCGCCGGGGAGCTGTTTTTT. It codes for CASSETGFAGELFF.

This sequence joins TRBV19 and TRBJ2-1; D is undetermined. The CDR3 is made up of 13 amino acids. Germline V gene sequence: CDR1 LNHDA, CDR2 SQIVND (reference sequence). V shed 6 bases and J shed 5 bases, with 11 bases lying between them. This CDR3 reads CASSPGPNNEQFF. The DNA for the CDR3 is TGTGCCAGTAGCCCAGGACCGAACAATGAGCAGTTCTTC.

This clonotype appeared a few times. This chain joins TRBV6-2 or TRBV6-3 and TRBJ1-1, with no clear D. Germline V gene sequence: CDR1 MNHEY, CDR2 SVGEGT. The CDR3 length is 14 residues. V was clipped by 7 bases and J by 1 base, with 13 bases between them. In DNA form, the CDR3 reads TGTGCCAGCACCCCAAGATGGAGGAACACTGAAGCTTTCTTT. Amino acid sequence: CASTPRWRNTEAFF.